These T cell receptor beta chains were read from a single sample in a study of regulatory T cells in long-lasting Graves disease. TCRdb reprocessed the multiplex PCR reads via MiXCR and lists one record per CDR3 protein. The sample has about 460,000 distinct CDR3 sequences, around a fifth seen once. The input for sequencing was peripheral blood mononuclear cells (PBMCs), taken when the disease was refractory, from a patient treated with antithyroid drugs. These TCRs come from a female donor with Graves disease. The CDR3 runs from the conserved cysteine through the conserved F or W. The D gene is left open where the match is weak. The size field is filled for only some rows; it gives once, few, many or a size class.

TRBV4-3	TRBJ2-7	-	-	TGCGCCAGCAGCCGCCACAGGGTCGGGTACGAGCAGTACTTC	CASSRHRVGYEQYF
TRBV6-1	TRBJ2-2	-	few	TGTGCCAGCAGTCTCCTCTGGACAGCCCTAACCGGGGAGCTGTTTTTT	CASSLLWTALTGELFF
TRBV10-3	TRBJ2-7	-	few	TGTGCCATCAGTGACGGCGGCGGCTTCTACGAGCAGTACTTC	CAISDGGGFYEQYF
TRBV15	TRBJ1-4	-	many	TGTGCCACCAGCAGAGATCGTGGGGGGCTTGGGGAAAAACTGTTTTTT	CATSRDRGGLGEKLFF
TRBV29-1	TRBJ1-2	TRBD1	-	TGCAGCGTGACAGGGGGCGACGGCTATGGCTACACCTTC	CSVTGGDGYGYTF
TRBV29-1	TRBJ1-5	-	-	TGCAGCGTTGGGATGTTCGATCAGCCCCAGCATTTT	CSVGMFDQPQHF
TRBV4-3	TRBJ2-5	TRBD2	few	TGCGCCAGCAGCCTCCGTCCTAGCGGGGGAGACCAAGAGACCCAGTACTTC	CASSLRPSGGDQETQYF
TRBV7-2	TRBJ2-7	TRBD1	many	TGTGCCAGCAGCTTCGAGACAGGGTTTTCCTACGAGCAGTACTTC	CASSFETGFSYEQYF
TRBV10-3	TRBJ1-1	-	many	TGTGCCATCAGCGGGGCGATAGGGAGGAGAACTGAAGCTTTCTTT	CAISGAIGRRTEAFF
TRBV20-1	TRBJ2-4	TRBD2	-	TGCAGTGCTGGGGGAGAGGGACTACTAGCCAAAAACATTCAGTACTTC	CSAGGEGLLAKNIQYF
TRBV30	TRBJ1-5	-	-	TGTGCCTGGGCGAGCGTGGGTCAGCCCCAGCATTTT	CAWASVGQPQHF
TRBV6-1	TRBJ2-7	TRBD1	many	TGTGCCAGCAGTATCCGGGACAGGGAGTACGAGCAGTACTTC	CASSIRDREYEQYF
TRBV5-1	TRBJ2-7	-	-	TGCGCCAGCAGCGTACAGGCGAGCTCCTACGAGCAGTACTTC	CASSVQASSYEQYF
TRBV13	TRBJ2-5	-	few	TGTGCCAGCAGCTTGGGGGACAACGAGGAGACCCAGTACTTC	CASSLGDNEETQYF
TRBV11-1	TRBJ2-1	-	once	TGTGCCAGCAGCAAGGAGGGACACTACAATGAGCAGTTCTTC	CASSKEGHYNEQFF
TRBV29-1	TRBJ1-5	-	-	TGCAGCGCCAAAATTAGCAATCAGCCCCAGCATTTT	CSAKISNQPQHF
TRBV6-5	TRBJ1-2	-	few	TGTGCCAGCAGTTACTCCCACAGGGCCGGAGGCTATGGCTACACCTTC	CASSYSHRAGGYGYTF
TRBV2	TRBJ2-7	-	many	TGTGCCAGCAGACAGGGCTCCTACGAGCAGTACTTC	CASRQGSYEQYF
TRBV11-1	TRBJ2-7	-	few	TGTGCCAGCAGCTTCTTTACGGGGCCCCCCTACGAGCAGTACTTC	CASSFFTGPPYEQYF
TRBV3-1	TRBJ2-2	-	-	TGTGCCAGCAGCCAAGAGAACAGACCGAACACCGGGGAGCTGTTTTTT	CASSQENRPNTGELFF
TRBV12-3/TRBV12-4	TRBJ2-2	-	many	TGTGCCAGCATTGTCGAGGACGGCGGTTCGGGGGGGGAGCTGTTTTTT	CASIVEDGGSGGELFF